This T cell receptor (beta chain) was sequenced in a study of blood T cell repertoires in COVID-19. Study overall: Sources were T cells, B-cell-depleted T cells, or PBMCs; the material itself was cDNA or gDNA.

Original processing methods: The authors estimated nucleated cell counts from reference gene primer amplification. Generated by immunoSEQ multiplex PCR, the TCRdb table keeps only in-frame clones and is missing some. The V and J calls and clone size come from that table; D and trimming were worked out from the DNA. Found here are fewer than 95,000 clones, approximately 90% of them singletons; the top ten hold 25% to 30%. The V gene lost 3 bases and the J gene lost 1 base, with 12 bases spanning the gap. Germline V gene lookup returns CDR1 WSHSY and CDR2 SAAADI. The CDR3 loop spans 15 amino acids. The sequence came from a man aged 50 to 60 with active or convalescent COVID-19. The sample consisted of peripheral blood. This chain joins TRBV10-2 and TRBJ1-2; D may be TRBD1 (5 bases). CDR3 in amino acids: CASSDNSRVNYGYTF. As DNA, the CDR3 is TGCGCCAGCAGTGACAATTCCAGGGTTAACTATGGCTACACCTTC.